Following are 6 T cell receptor beta chains from one sample sequenced in a study of blood T cells in healthy people across ages. The second PCR ran about 6 to 12 cycles with a sample-barcoded 5' primer and J-beta primers. TCRdb ran MiXCR on the 5' RACE reads and lists one entry per CDR3 protein. The sample yields about 650,000 distinct CDR3 sequences, roughly 30% seen once. Input material: blood. The source of these receptors is a woman aged 80 or over in good health.

This rearrangement joins TRBV5-1 to TRBJ2-5; D remains ambiguous. CDR3 size: 15 residues. Germline loops: CDR1 SGHRS, CDR2 YFSETQ. V was clipped by 2 bases and J by 1 base, with 12 bases between them. Here the CDR3 DNA reads TGCGCCAGCAGCTTCCCCCAACCGGTCCAAGAGACCCAGTACTTC. Protein: CASSFPQPVQETQYF.

This clonotype was observed many times. The V and J genes are TRBV11-2 and TRBJ1-2, with 7 bases lining up with TRBD1. J gave up 2 bases and V 0 bases, and 0 bases lay outside the gene matches. The CDR3 has 14 amino acids. The germline CDR1 and CDR2 sequences are SGHAT and FQNNGV. In DNA form, the CDR3 reads TGTGCCAGCAGCTTAGAGACAGGGAACTATGGCTACACCTTC. It specifies CASSLETGNYGYTF. The full variable domain, completed using reference TRBV11-2 and TRBJ1-2, is EAGVAQSPRYKIIEKRQSVAFWCNPISGHATLYWYQQILGQGPKLLIQFQNNGVVDDSQLPKDRFSAERLKGVDSTLKIQPAKLEDSAVYLCASSLETGNYGYTFGSGTRLTVV.

J is TRBJ1-1 and V is TRBV5-5; D is possibly TRBD1 (6 bases). Germline V CDR1 and CDR2: SGHKS, YYEKEE (reference sequence). Trimming pared 1 base from V and 3 bases from J, leaving 13 bases between. The CDR3 runs 15 residues. Written as DNA, the CDR3 is TGTGCCAGCAGCTTGTTAGGCAGGGGAGACACTGAAGCTTTCTTT. It specifies CASSLLGRGDTEAFF.

This clonotype has more than one count but fewer than ten. The chain couples TRBV20-1 to TRBJ1-5; weak D call: TRBD1 (6 bases). CDR3 length: 14 residues. The germline V gene has CDR1 DFQATT and CDR2 SNEGSKA (reference sequence). The V end was cut by 3 bases, the J end by 4 bases, with 13 bases between. CDR3: CSARGGGGNQPQHF. For the CDR3, the DNA is TGCAGTGCTAGGGGGGGAGGGGGGAATCAGCCCCAGCATTTT.

This clonotype has a handful of counts. The chain combines TRBV9 with TRBJ1-1, with D possibly matching TRBD1 (6 bases). CDR3 size: 17 residues. With 1 base removed from V and 0 bases from J, the gap between germline ends came to 16 bases. The germline gives CDR1 SGDLS, CDR2 YYNGEE. Written as DNA, the CDR3 is TGTGCCAGCAGCGTATCGGGGGCAGGCGTTCTGAACACTGAAGCTTTCTTT. It codes for CASSVSGAGVLNTEAFF.

This chain connects TRBV20-1 to TRBJ1-1; D call uncertain. Germline lookup yields CDR1 DFQATT and CDR2 SNEGSKA (reference sequence). The V gene lost 2 bases and the J gene lost 1 base, with 11 bases spanning the gap. The CDR3 runs to 14 residues. The DNA for the CDR3 is TGCAGTGCTAGATCGCCGGCGGGGAACACTGAAGCTTTCTTT. Translated: CSARSPAGNTEAFF.